The following is a TCR beta chain sequence with its context. In the authors' workflow: Reference gene primer amplification gave estimated nucleated cell counts. Here immunoSEQ multiplex PCR was the method, and the copy in TCRdb shows in-frame clones only, minus some. The D gene and trimming were derived from the DNA, and the V and J assignments and clone size from that table. The sample carries under 200,000 clones, around 83% recorded once. V was cut by 10 bases and J by 7 bases, with 19 bases left in between. The CDR3 extends over 14 amino acids. Germline assignment: CDR1 MNHEY and CDR2 SVGAGI. The data were obtained in a study of blood T cell repertoires in COVID-19. Across the whole study: Researchers got acute and convalescent COVID-19 samples from the United States, Italy and Spain. Sources were T cells, B-cell-depleted T cells, or PBMCs; the material itself was cDNA or gDNA.

The chain combines TRBV6-5 with TRBJ1-4; the D gene is possibly TRBD1 (5 bases). The receptor was isolated from a woman over 75 with acute or convalescent COVID-19. The sequenced sample consisted of peripheral blood. The CDR3 DNA reads TGTGCCACCGGGCGCAGGGTGATCTCTGAAAAACTGTTTTTT. This gives the protein CATGRRVISEKLFF.